The sequence of this T cell receptor (beta chain) was determined in a study of beta chain features in type 1 diabetes. Study as a whole: There were 107,917,701 sorted cells examined across all samples.

About this clone: No antigen is known for it.

The investigators reverse transcribed all of the isolated RNA, so they sequenced expressed TCRB transcripts. Repertoires were generated with immunoSEQ multiplex PCR, while TCRdb's copy carries only in-frame clones and drops some. Of about 160,000 clones detected, just over 8% appear once; the ten largest clones hold around 0.56%. Study results and limitations: Naive, central memory and Treg TCRB repertoires seemed to resemble each other more closely in patients than they did in healthy donors. Shortening of TCRB CDR3s, moderate but significant, appeared in all four CD4+ subsets of Type 1 diabetes patients.

V was trimmed by 8 bases and J by 1 base, leaving 10 bases between them. This CDR3 comprises 13 residues. Germline assignment: CDR1 KGHSH and CDR2 LQKENI. Without exception, sorted populations had purity beyond 95%. The source material was central memory CD4+ T cells from blood. The TCR comes from a young woman with type 1 diabetes. V is TRBV18 and J is TRBJ2-3; tentative D call: TRBD1 (5 bases). The DNA of the CDR3 is TGTGCCAGCCTCAGGGCAGGCACAGATACGCAGTATTTT. Translated, it gives CASLRAGTDTQYF.